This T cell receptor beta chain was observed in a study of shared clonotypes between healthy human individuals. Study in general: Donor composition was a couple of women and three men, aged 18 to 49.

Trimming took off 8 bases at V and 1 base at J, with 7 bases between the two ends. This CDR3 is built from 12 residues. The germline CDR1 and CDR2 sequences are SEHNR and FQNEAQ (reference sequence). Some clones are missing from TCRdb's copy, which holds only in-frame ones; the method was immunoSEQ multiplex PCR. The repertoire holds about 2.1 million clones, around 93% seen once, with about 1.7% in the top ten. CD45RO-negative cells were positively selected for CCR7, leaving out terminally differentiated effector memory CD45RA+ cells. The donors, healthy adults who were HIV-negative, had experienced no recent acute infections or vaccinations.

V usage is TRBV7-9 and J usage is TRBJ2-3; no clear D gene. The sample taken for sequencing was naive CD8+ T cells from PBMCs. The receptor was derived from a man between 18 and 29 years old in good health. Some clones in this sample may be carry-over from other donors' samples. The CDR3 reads CASPEGTDTQYF. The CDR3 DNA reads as TGTGCCAGCCCAGAAGGCACAGATACGCAGTATTTT.